Each of the 2 T cell receptor beta chains below was sequenced from the same sample in a study of T cell changes during pregnancy in multiple sclerosis. TCRdb's table, derived via immunoSEQ multiplex PCR, lists solely in-frame clones and lacks some. This table has around 35,000 clones, 85% to 90% appearing once. Sequences were derived from CD8+ T cells from peripheral blood mononuclear cells, sampled after pregnancy. The receptors were sampled from a female donor with multiple sclerosis, enrolled in a pregnancy study.

The chain joins TRBV11-2 to TRBJ2-1, with a tentative D call TRBD2 (6 bases). There are 15 residues in the CDR3. Looked up from germline, CDR1 is SGHAT and CDR2 is FQNNGV. V lost 5 bases and J lost 7, with 18 bases in between. CDR3 amino acids: CASSQRDSYRNEQFF. The CDR3 region has the DNA TGTGCCAGCAGCCAACGGGACTCCTACAGGAATGAGCAGTTCTTC.

This rearrangement joins TRBV27 to TRBJ2-3, with TRBD2 matching over 7 bases. V shed 10 bases and J 2 bases; nucleotides not matched to a gene: 12. Germline V gene sequence: CDR1 MNHEY, CDR2 SMNVEV (reference sequence). CDR3 length: 15 amino acids. CDR3 loop: CATLLGRDNTDTQYF. CDR3 coding DNA: TGTGCCACCCTACTAGGGAGGGATAACACAGATACGCAGTATTTT.